This T cell receptor beta chain was obtained from a study of shared clonotypes between healthy human individuals. Study-level background: Plates per donor: three CD4 naive, three CD4 memory, two CD8 naive, one CD8 memory.

Naive CD8 cells, CD45RO-negative and positively selected for CCR7, excluded terminally differentiated effector memory CD45RA+ cells. Notes on this clone: Distinct nucleotide sequences in the sample also encode this CDR3.

Unmatched junction bases numbered 5, after V lost 6 bases and J lost 4 bases. Looked up from germline, CDR1 is SQVTM and CDR2 is ANQGSEA. This CDR3 has 13 residues. Around 32,000 T cell genomes, or 200 ng DNA, went into the sorted-subset replicate PCRs. Using immunoSEQ multiplex PCR, the repertoire was profiled, and TCRdb retains in-frame clones only, with some absent. The repertoire has 1.5 million to 2.5 million clones, approximately 94% of them found once; the top ten carry 1% to 1.5%. The receptor was isolated from a man between 18 and 35 years old in good health. The sample taken for sequencing was naive CD8+ T cells sorted from blood. V is TRBV29-1 and J is TRBJ2-2, with 7 bases matching TRBD1. CDR3 DNA sequence: TGCAGCGTAGAGGGGGCCGGCACCGGGGAGCTGTTTTTT. Its translation is CSVEGAGTGELFF.